A single T cell receptor (beta chain) is shown here with its context. The antigen remains unidentified. This specimen comes from a study of shared clonotypes between healthy human individuals. Points from the study as a whole: Unshared clonotypes carried lower generation probabilities than those common to all four donors.

The genomic DNA of each subset was split evenly across several immunoSEQ plates. This table comes from immunoSEQ multiplex PCR, and its TCRdb copy is limited to in-frame clones, with some not included. The sample yields roughly 2 million clones, 85% to 95% seen once. The V end lost 0 bases, the J end lost 0 bases, and 12 bases lay between the germline ends. Per germline, CDR1 SGHRS and CDR2 YFSETQ. The CDR3 loop spans 16 amino acids. The chain combines TRBV5-1 with TRBJ2-5; no clear D gene. The sample was naive CD4+ T cells sorted from blood. The subset here: CD45RA+ positively selected. The receptor was derived from a man aged 18 to 30 in good health. The chain's CDR3 is CASSLGSSLYQETQYF. Written as DNA, the CDR3 is TGCGCCAGCAGCTTGGGAAGCAGCTTGTACCAAGAGACCCAGTACTTC.